Each of the 11 T cell receptor beta chains below was sequenced from the same sample in a study of blood T cell repertoires in COVID-19. Profiling relied on immunoSEQ multiplex PCR, and the TCRdb table lists in-frame clones only, not all of them. The repertoire consists of about 170,000 clones, with roughly 80% occurring once and the leading ten covering roughly a tenth. Material: peripheral blood. The receptor set was obtained from a man aged 65 to 85 with active or convalescent COVID-19.

This chain joins TRBV7-2 and TRBJ2-3; 10 bases fit TRBD1. V shed 2 bases, J shed 0 bases, and the junction held 5 bases outside the gene matches. The CDR3 spans 17 residues. Germline V gene sequence: CDR1 SGHTA, CDR2 FQGNSA. As DNA, the CDR3 is TGTGCCAGCAGCTTAAGGGACAGGGGTCGGAGCACAGATACGCAGTATTTT. Protein: CASSLRDRGRSTDTQYF. The full variable domain, rest sourced from reference TRBV7-2 and TRBJ2-3, is GAGVSQSPSNKVTEKGKDVELRCDPISGHTALYWYRQSLGQGLEFLIYFQGNSAPDKSGLPSDRFSAERTGGSVSTLTIQRTQQEDSAVYLCASSLRDRGRSTDTQYFGPGTRLTVL.

The chain uses TRBV7-2 and TRBJ1-1; 7 bases line up with TRBD1. Germline CDR1 and CDR2: SGHTA and FQGNSA. V lost 0 bases to trimming and J lost 4 bases; unmatched junction nucleotides: 2. This CDR3 has 14 amino acids. CDR3 sequence (DNA): TGTGCCAGCAGCTTAGCGACAGGGATCACTGAAGCTTTCTTT. It is translated as CASSLATGITEAFF.

The V and J genes are TRBV30 and TRBJ2-1; 13 bases match TRBD2. CDR1 and CDR2 (germline): GTSNPN, SVGIG (reference sequence). V lost 1 base and J lost 8; bases outside the gene matches: 8. The CDR3 is 16 residues long. CDR3 coding DNA: TGTGCCTGGAGTGAACCGGGACTAGCGGGAAGGGATGAGCAGTTCTTC. Its translation: CAWSEPGLAGRDEQFF.

This clone appeared once. CDR3 residues: CASSASGNTEAFF. In DNA form, the CDR3 reads TGTGCCAGCTCAGCCAGTGGGAACACTGAAGCTTTCTTT. The chain recombines TRBV18 with TRBJ1-1; D gene ambiguous. V lost 5 bases and J 1 base, leaving 8 bases between the germline ends. The CDR3 has 13 amino acids. The V gene's germline CDR1 is KGHSH and CDR2 LQKENI.

The chain uses TRBV6-5 and TRBJ2-3; D perhaps matches TRBD1 (6 bases). V dropped 7 bases and J dropped 0 bases, with 11 bases sitting between them. The CDR3 is 14 residues long. Germline V gene lookup returns CDR1 MNHEY and CDR2 SVGAGI. The CDR3 coding sequence is TGTGCCAGCACTTCCGGACAGAGCACAGATACGCAGTATTTT. It encodes CASTSGQSTDTQYF.

The rearrangement links TRBV4-3 to TRBJ2-7; D perhaps matches TRBD2 (6 bases). V gave up 3 bases and J gave up 2 bases, with 14 bases separating them. Per the germline V gene, CDR1 is LGHNA and CDR2 is YSLEER. The CDR3 contains 15 residues. The CDR3 DNA follows: TGCGCCAGCAGCCAGGGGGGTGTGGGACCCTACGAGCAGTACTTC. Residues: CASSQGGVGPYEQYF.

The chain recombines TRBV15 with TRBJ2-5; 9 bases match TRBD1. The CDR3 covers 15 residues. Trimming took 5 bases from V and 7 from J; bases not matched to a gene: 11. CDR1 and CDR2 (germline): LNHNV, YYDKDF (reference sequence). Here the CDR3 DNA reads TGTGCCACCAGCGTCAGCCGGGGACAGGGACCGACCCAGTACTTC. Translation: CATSVSRGQGPTQYF.

The CDR3 DNA is TGTGCCAGCGCCTCGGGGGGCTCGGGTCAGCCCCAGCATTTT. This encodes CASASGGSGQPQHF. The chain combines TRBV2 with TRBJ1-5; a weak D match, TRBD1 (6 bases). This CDR3 has 14 amino acids. Germline loops: CDR1 SNHLY, CDR2 FYNNEI. The V gene lost 8 bases and the J gene lost 6 bases, with 17 bases spanning the gap.

In this sample, this clone turned up once. The V and J genes are TRBV30 and TRBJ2-2, with D unresolved. The germline gives CDR1 GTSNPN, CDR2 SVGIG (reference sequence). The CDR3 runs 14 residues. The V and J ends lost 3 bases and 0 bases respectively, with 8 bases between them. CDR3 sequence reads: CAWRRPPNTGELFF. Written as DNA, the CDR3 is TGTGCCTGGAGGCGCCCGCCGAACACCGGGGAGCTGTTTTTT. Full variable domain (missing parts from reference TRBV30 and TRBJ2-2): SQTIHQWPATLVQPVGSPLSLECTVEGTSNPNLYWYRQAAGRGLQLLFYSVGIGQISSEVPQNLSASRPQDRQFILSSKKLLLSDSGFYLCAWRRPPNTGELFFGEGSRLTVL.

The CDR3 DNA follows: TGTGCCAGCAGCTTTGTCGGGACAGGGGGGTACGAGCAGTACTTC. It yields the protein CASSFVGTGGYEQYF. This chain connects TRBV5-6 to TRBJ2-7; 11 bases match TRBD1. Losses at the gene ends were 2 bases for V and 4 bases for J; bases not matched to a gene: 5. Germline V gives CDR1 SGHDT, CDR2 YYEEEE. This CDR3 is built from 15 residues.

The genes are TRBV28 and TRBJ2-7; D is perhaps TRBD2 (5 bases). Germline CDR1 MDHEN, CDR2 SYDVKM. The CDR3 consists of 11 residues. The V and J ends lost 5 bases and 7 bases respectively, with 9 bases between them. CDR3 DNA: TGTGCCAGCAGTCCCCGGACTGAGCAGTACTTC. Translated, it gives CASSPRTEQYF.